These 16 T cell receptor beta chains were sequenced from one sample in a study of T cells after yellow fever vaccination. Each CDR3 protein gets one entry after TCRdb re-called the 5' RACE reads with MiXCR. The table includes hundreds of thousands of distinct CDR3 sequences, roughly 13% detected once. Sequenced here: PBMCs, sampled on the day of the yellow fever booster vaccination. The receptors come from a man aged 25 to 40 who received the YFV17D yellow fever vaccine.

V usage is TRBV5-1 and J usage is TRBJ2-3; 8 bases map to TRBD2. CDR3 length equals 17 residues. V shed 0 bases and J 4 bases; nucleotides not matched to a gene: 10. Germline CDR1 reads SGHRS; CDR2 reads YFSETQ. CDR3 amino acids: CASSLAPSGSLSDTQYF. The CDR3 DNA reads TGCGCCAGCAGCTTGGCCCCCAGCGGGAGTCTCTCAGATACGCAGTATTTT.

This clonotype was seen only a few times. The junction differs from germline at one of its ends, possibly a read error. The DNA of the CDR3 is TGTGCTAGCAGCCCGACTACCGGGAGTTACGAGCAGTACTTC. This sequence encodes CASSPTTGSYEQYF. V and J are TRBV7-7 and TRBJ2-7, with D tentatively TRBD2 (6 bases). This CDR3 is 14 amino acids long. Germline lookup yields CDR1 SSHAT and CDR2 FNYEAQ (reference sequence).

V gene TRBV7-2 combines with J gene TRBJ1-5; D remains ambiguous. V was shortened by 3 bases and J by 4 bases, with 13 bases between the two germline ends. This CDR3 has 15 amino acids. The germline V gene has CDR1 SGHTA and CDR2 FQGNSA. CDR3: CASSFGLSVNQPQHF. Written as DNA, the CDR3 is TGTGCCAGCAGCTTCGGGCTCTCCGTTAATCAGCCCCAGCATTTT. The variable domain in full, with the rest retrieved from reference TRBV7-2 and TRBJ1-5, is GAGVSQSPSNKVTEKGKDVELRCDPISGHTALYWYRQSLGQGLEFLIYFQGNSAPDKSGLPSDRFSAERTGGSVSTLTIQRTQQEDSAVYLCASSFGLSVNQPQHFGDGTRLSIL.

This clonotype was observed many times. V is TRBV29-1 and J is TRBJ2-7; 10 bases agree with TRBD2. J gave up 4 bases and V 0 bases, and 9 bases lay outside the gene matches. CDR1 is SQVTM and CDR2 is ANQGSEA in the germline V gene. The CDR3 consists of 16 residues. Written as DNA, the CDR3 is TGCAGCGTTGAAGATCAGAGGACTAGCGGATCGTACGAGCAGTACTTC. It encodes CSVEDQRTSGSYEQYF.

V is TRBV29-1 and J is TRBJ2-7; D ambiguous. CDR1 and CDR2 from the germline V gene are SQVTM and ANQGSEA. This CDR3 has 15 residues. V lost 7 bases and J 3 bases, leaving 22 bases between the germline ends. The CDR3 DNA reads as TGCAGCGCCGTGGACGTTGGCAGATCCGGCTACGAGCAGTACTTC. Translation: CSAVDVGRSGYEQYF.

This rearrangement joins TRBV20-1 to TRBJ2-3; 12 nucleotides align to TRBD2. Germline V gives CDR1 DFQATT, CDR2 SNEGSKA (reference sequence). This CDR3 has 15 residues. J lost 3 bases, V lost 4 bases, and 5 bases had no gene match. CDR3 coding DNA: TGCAGTGCTACTTGGACTAGCGGGACGACAGATACGCAGTATTTT. It codes for CSATWTSGTTDTQYF.

This clonotype has a handful of counts. V usage is TRBV3-1 and J usage is TRBJ2-5; 9 nucleotides match TRBD1. Losses at the gene ends were 4 bases for V and 7 bases for J; bases not matched to a gene: 7. CDR3 size: 14 residues. The germline CDR1 and CDR2 sequences are LGHDT and YNNKEL (reference sequence). CDR3: CASSPGQGSLTQYF. In DNA, the CDR3 is TGTGCCAGCAGCCCGGGACAGGGAAGTTTGACCCAGTACTTC.

This clonotype was detected a few times. V gene TRBV12-3 or TRBV12-4 combines with J gene TRBJ2-2; 10 bases fit TRBD2. The CDR3 covers 15 residues. With 1 base clipped from V and 5 bases from J, the junction kept 1 base outside the gene matches. This CDR3 is CASSLETSGTGELFF. In nucleotides, the CDR3 is TGTGCCAGCAGTTTAGAGACTAGCGGGACCGGGGAGCTGTTTTTT.

This clonotype appeared a few times. The chain couples TRBV12-3 or TRBV12-4 to TRBJ2-3; 8 bases line up with TRBD2. The CDR3 loop spans 18 amino acids. J gave up 4 bases and V 11 bases, and 23 bases lay outside the gene matches. The CDR3 sequence is CAFSLGLGAGGGADTQYF. Here the CDR3 DNA reads TGTGCCTTCAGTTTGGGGTTAGGGGCGGGAGGAGGGGCAGATACGCAGTATTTT.

Ten or more counts support this clonotype. The V and J genes are TRBV18 and TRBJ1-5, with 8 nucleotides matching TRBD1. CDR3 size: 16 residues. Germline assignment: CDR1 KGHSH and CDR2 LQKENI. The junction had 8 bases not matched to a gene; V was cut back by 3 bases and J by 4 bases. The CDR3 spells CASSPRGDRQNQPQHF. The CDR3 DNA is TGTGCCAGCTCACCTCGAGGGGACAGGCAGAATCAGCCCCAGCATTTT.

This clonotype was counted many times. The V gene is TRBV12-3 or TRBV12-4, the J gene TRBJ2-7; no definite D call. This CDR3 spans 12 amino acids. Trimming took 2 bases from V and 4 from J, leaving 6 bases between them. CDR3 loop: CASSLRIYEQYF. The DNA of the CDR3 is TGTGCCAGCAGTTTAAGGATATACGAGCAGTACTTC.

CDR3 sequence (DNA): TGTGCCAGCAGCTTAGCGCCGAGGGGTGAGACCCAGTACTTC. It encodes CASSLAPRGETQYF. This chain joins TRBV7-2 and TRBJ2-5, with D perhaps given as TRBD1 or TRBD2 (5 bases each). V was trimmed by 0 bases and J by 5 bases, leaving 10 bases between them. The V gene's germline CDR1 is SGHTA and CDR2 FQGNSA. The CDR3 is 14 residues long.

CDR3 DNA sequence: TGCGCCAGCAGCGCCTCAGGTTCCAGCTCCTACAATGAGCAGTTCTTC. This translates into CASSASGSSSYNEQFF. The chain is built from TRBV5-1 and TRBJ2-1, with D unresolved. The CDR3 length is 16 residues. V gave up 4 bases and J gave up 0 bases, with 14 bases separating them. In germline, CDR1 is SGHRS, CDR2 YFSETQ.

The chain joins TRBV7-2 to TRBJ2-1, with D tentatively TRBD1 or TRBD2 (5 bases each). The V and J ends lost 5 bases and 12 bases respectively, with 17 bases between them. This CDR3 spans 13 amino acids. The V gene's germline CDR1 is SGHTA and CDR2 FQGNSA. CDR3 sequence (DNA): TGTGCCAGCAGCCCCAGGGAGATGGGTTGGCAGTTCTTC. It translates to CASSPREMGWQFF.

The chain links TRBV6-1 to TRBJ2-4, with 12 positions matching TRBD2. The J segment lost 8 bases and the V segment lost 5 bases, leaving 7 bases of the junction unmatched. The CDR3 is 15 amino acids. Per the germline V gene, CDR1 is MNHNS and CDR2 is SASEGT. CDR3 protein: CASSQTSGRWDIQYF. CDR3 coding DNA: TGTGCCAGCAGTCAGACTAGCGGGAGATGGGACATTCAGTACTTC.

The rearrangement links TRBV5-1 to TRBJ2-7; D ambiguous. The CDR3 length is 19 residues. Germline V gives CDR1 SGHRS, CDR2 YFSETQ. V was cut by 3 bases and J by 5 bases, with 30 bases left in between. The CDR3 nucleotides read TGCGCCAGCAGCTCGAGGCAGTCCGATAACATCCTTTTTCGCCACGAGCAGTACTTC. It translates to CASSSRQSDNILFRHEQYF.